Sequencing of this TCR beta chain was carried out in a study of patients and donors after allogeneic stem cell transplantation. Via MiXCR, TCRdb re-called the RT-PCR reads, giving one row per CDR3 protein. The sample has 800,000 to 1,000,000 distinct CDR3 sequences; around 17% are singletons. The CDR3 is made up of 15 amino acids. After removal of 0 bases from V and 2 bases from J, the junction contained 3 bases not matched to a gene. The germline gives CDR1 LGHNA, CDR2 YSLEER. This clonotype was seen a handful of times. Sequenced: blood, either unsorted or a sorted T cell fraction (not recorded which). This receptor was identified in a human donor who was either an allogeneic HSCT recipient or a stem cell or donor lymphocyte infusion donor (not recorded which). It is not recorded whose cells these are; they may come from a transplant donor. The chain uses TRBV4-3 and TRBJ1-2, with TRBD1 identical over 7 bases. CDR3 nucleotide sequence: TGCGCCAGCAGCCAAGATTGGGGACAGAACTATGGCTACACCTTC. It translates to CASSQDWGQNYGYTF.